This TCR beta chain was profiled in a study of T cells in Graves' hyperthyroidism and ophthalmopathy. General study results and limits: Ophthalmopathy and stable hyperthyroidism were separated by a 13 V-J model.

This clonotype was observed at least ten times. Its antigen is still unknown. RNA transcripts gave rise to amplified TCR beta CDR3 regions. During a first-round RT-PCR of the TCR CDR3, the HTBI primer set was used. TCRdb fed the multiplex PCR reads into MiXCR, producing one record per CDR3 protein. Of about 210,000 distinct CDR3 sequences in the sample, 15% to 20% were seen once. This clonotype originated in a man in his fifties with Graves' hyperthyroidism. The specimen sequenced was blood.

DNA of the CDR3: TGTGCCAGCAGTGCGGGGGACTCTACCTACAATGAGCAGTTCTTC. This gives the protein CASSAGDSTYNEQFF. V usage is TRBV6-1 and J usage is TRBJ2-1; the D gene is possibly TRBD2 (6 bases). The CDR3 covers 15 residues. V shed 4 bases and J shed 2 bases, with 12 bases lying between them. Germline CDR1 reads MNHNS; CDR2 reads SASEGT.